The subject of this entry is one TCR beta chain. The antigen it recognizes is unknown. The sample holds no much larger clone one base away, and base qualities are not on file. The CDR3 contains 20 residues, cysteine and phenylalanine counted. Only the CDR3 portion is preserved as DNA: 60 bases, with reading frame beginning at the first base. Per the germline V gene (reference sequence), WNHNN is the CDR1 and SYGVQD is the CDR2. The V and J ends are trimmed by 3 bases and 0 bases, leaving 23 bases between them. The data are from a study of a mutant IDH1 vaccine in newly diagnosed glioma (dated by TCRdb to about 2021). For context, the study as a whole: Patients were given eight vaccinations, in weeks 1, 3, 5, 7, 11, 15, 19 and 23, which matched visits V03 through V10. Vaccination started 4-6 weeks after radiotherapy alone, or was given together with temozolomide cycles in the groups whose treatment included chemotherapy. Of the roughly 31 treated patients, about 60% were male and about 40% were female, and the mean age was 40.4 years. Prior to enrollment, standard therapy consisting of radiotherapy alone, temozolomide alone, or radiochemotherapy with temozolomide had been administered to patients, with the combination being received by most patients. Six visits were used for peripheral blood collection: V03 (baseline), V05, V07, V10, V12 and V13. Longitudinal TCRB deep sequencing was done for roughly 23 treated patients, wherever samples were available for exploratory analyses. The investigation overall reported the following: PBMC samples for TCRB deep sequencing were selected based on availability. According to the authors, sample limitations meant that analyses of patient blood samples could not be reproduced. Vaccine-induced immune responses across multiple MHC alleles were detected in approximately 94% of patients. Changes in the top peripheral T cell clonotypes picked up by TCRB sequencing did not appear to be linked to pseudoprogression.

The time point label, as the study defines it: week 11, during vaccination. Each vaccine dose, consisting of 300 ug of a 20-mer mutant IDH1 peptide in Montanide, was administered subcutaneously with topical imiquimod. The donors had newly diagnosed IDH1-mutant astrocytomas of WHO grade 3 or 4 that showed loss of nuclear ATRX. The samples were drawn from NOA16, a multicentre, single-arm, open-label phase I trial in Germany that tested a mutant IDH1 peptide vaccine in humans for the first time. Genomic DNA for TCRB sequencing was extracted from EDTA blood using the DNeasy Blood and Tissue Kit. The library came from the immunoSEQ multiplex PCR assay. Following the manufacturer's protocol, the hsTCRB Kit was used to amplify rearranged TCR beta chain sequences. An Illumina MiSeq was used to sequence the TCRB libraries. Under the source paper's analysis protocol: The kit vendor's proprietary platform handled demultiplexing, trimming and gene mapping. TCRdb took over this immuneACCESS table, retaining in-frame rearrangements with V and J assigned. Such tables are incomplete; in checked studies, under half of the missing clones stem from an unresolved V gene, and the remainder is unexplained. V, J and clone size derive from that table, while D and trimming were established from the DNA sequence. The sample table records fewer than 150,000 clones; almost 90% of these occur just once. The ten most abundant clones make up 0.5% to 0.65% of the sample.

The sample here was PBMCs, taken from a glioma patient whose treatment included an IDH1 peptide vaccine. The sequence joins TRBV10-1 to TRBJ2-2; perhaps TRBD1 is the D gene, with 6 bases matching. This TCR derives from a woman aged 45-65 years with glioma. The DNA is as follows: TGCGCCAGCAGTGATCGTTCCGGAAAACAGGGCGTAGCGAACACCGGGGAGCTGTTTTTT. This sequence encodes CASSDRSGKQGVANTGELFF.